One sample yielded the 9 T cell receptor beta chains listed below, sequenced in a study of graft-versus-host responses after intestinal transplantation (dated by TCRdb to the early 2020s). Library prep was done by the immunoSEQ multiplex PCR assay. The table was pulled from immuneACCESS by TCRdb, which kept in-frame rearrangements only. Such tables lose some clones; where checked, under half of the loss comes from unresolved V genes, and the rest has no known cause. The sample profile shows about 110,000 clones; around 93% of them were found once. The ten largest make up approximately 0.49% of the sample. The antigens of these receptors remain unknown. The sample's time point label, in plain terms: cells obtained before transplantation from donor or recipient. The material sequenced was unstimulated CD8+ T cells sorted from spleen or lymph node cells, taken before intestinal transplant. The receptors here all came from a human donor who received an intestinal transplant.

The genes are TRBV4-1 and TRBJ2-1, with 9 bases identical to TRBD2. The length of the CDR3 is 14 residues. CDR1 is MGHRA, CDR2 YSYEKL, per germline. The junction had 3 bases not matched to a gene; V was cut back by 2 bases and J by 7 bases. The CDR3 bases are TGCGCCAGCAGCCAAAGCGGACTAGCGAATGAGCAGTTCTTC. This translates into CASSQSGLANEQFF.

The genes are TRBV2 and TRBJ2-5, with 8 bases aligning to TRBD2. This CDR3 has 17 amino acids. Germline V gene sequence: CDR1 SNHLY, CDR2 FYNNEI. V lost 4 bases to trimming and J lost 4 bases; unmatched junction nucleotides: 14. The CDR3 loop is CASSGEFFRLAGETQYF. CDR3 bases: TGTGCCAGCAGTGGTGAATTTTTTAGGCTAGCGGGAGAGACCCAGTACTTC.

The CDR3 DNA follows: TGCAGCGTTGGAAAGGAGGGTGGTGGGGGGCATAGGTCCTACGAGCAGTACTTC. Translated, it gives CSVGKEGGGGHRSYEQYF. The chain has TRBV29-1 and TRBJ2-7, with D possibly being TRBD1 or TRBD2 (6 bases each). The V and J ends lost 4 bases and 1 base respectively, with 26 bases between them. Germline CDR1 and CDR2: SQVTM and ANQGSEA. The CDR3 has 18 amino acids.

CDR3 in amino acids: CAWSVDSRGYEQYF. CDR3 DNA: TGTGCCTGGAGTGTGGACAGCCGGGGCTACGAGCAGTACTTC. The rearrangement joins TRBV30 to TRBJ2-7; D perhaps matches TRBD1 (6 bases). V was cut by 0 bases and J by 3 bases, with 12 bases left in between. CDR3 size: 14 residues. CDR1 and CDR2 from the germline V gene are GTSNPN and SVGIG (reference sequence).

The rearrangement uses TRBV27 and TRBJ1-1, with D tentatively TRBD1 (6 bases). Trimming left V 0 bases short and J 5 bases short, with 13 bases between. Germline V gene sequence: CDR1 MNHEY, CDR2 SMNVEV (reference sequence). The CDR3 is 15 residues long. CDR3 nucleotides: TGTGCCAGCAGTTTATCAGGGGGGGGAGGAACTGAAGCTTTCTTT. This encodes CASSLSGGGGTEAFF.

The J gene is TRBJ2-1, the V gene TRBV5-4; D gene uncertain. The CDR3 consists of 13 residues. The V gene lost 4 bases and the J gene lost 2 bases, with 7 bases spanning the gap. Looked up from germline, CDR1 is SGHNT and CDR2 is YYREEE (reference sequence). The CDR3 DNA reads as TGTGCCAGCAGCGCCGACACCTACAATGAGCAGTTCTTC. The encoded protein is CASSADTYNEQFF.

The V gene is TRBV7-9, the J gene TRBJ2-3; 14 bases agree with TRBD2. There are 15 residues in the CDR3. Looked up from germline, CDR1 is SEHNR and CDR2 is FQNEAQ (reference sequence). V was pared by 7 bases and J by 8 bases, with 8 bases of the junction left unmatched. CDR3: CASTVGTSGSGTQYF. Here the CDR3 DNA reads TGTGCCAGCACCGTGGGGACTAGCGGGAGCGGTACGCAGTATTTT.

V usage is TRBV6-5 and J usage is TRBJ2-7, with D possibly matching TRBD2 (6 bases). Per germline, CDR1 MNHEY and CDR2 SVGAGI. The length of the CDR3 is 14 residues. V gave up 6 bases and J gave up 6 bases, with 18 bases separating them. CDR3 protein: CASSSQGGWSEQYF. The CDR3 DNA is TGTGCCAGCAGCTCCCAGGGAGGATGGAGCGAGCAGTACTTC.

This chain links TRBV9 with TRBJ2-6, with unresolved D. The germline V and J ends were trimmed by 0 bases and 4 bases, with 8 bases remaining between them. The CDR3 spans 15 residues. The germline CDR1 and CDR2 sequences are SGDLS and YYNGEE. CDR3 protein: CASSVDGVGANVLTF. The CDR3 bases are TGTGCCAGCAGCGTAGATGGGGTGGGGGCCAACGTCCTGACTTTC.